The 24 T cell receptor beta chains given below trace back to one sample, sequenced in a study of T cell responses to AZD1222 COVID-19 vaccine. Data came from immunoSEQ multiplex PCR; TCRdb stores just in-frame clones and leaves some out. The sample yields about 97,000 clones, roughly 91% seen once. This sample comprised peripheral blood, obtained on day 0 of AZD1222 vaccination. These TCRs come from an adult in good health.

This sequence joins TRBV20-1 and TRBJ2-7, with D possibly called TRBD1 or TRBD2 (6 bases each). V was trimmed by 3 bases and J by 0 bases, leaving 24 bases between them. The CDR3 is 18 residues long. Per the germline V gene, CDR1 is DFQATT and CDR2 is SNEGSKA (reference sequence). CDR3 region: CSASSGRGGPPSSYEQYF. CDR3 nucleotide sequence: TGCAGTGCTAGTTCGGGGCGAGGGGGGCCTCCGTCCTCCTACGAGCAGTACTTC.

About this clone: Other DNA sequences in this sample translate to the same CDR3. The chain has TRBV6-5 and TRBJ1-5, with D tentatively TRBD1 (5 bases). Germline values: CDR1 MNHEY, CDR2 SVGAGI. The CDR3 is 14 residues long. The germline V and J ends were trimmed by 0 bases and 5 bases, with 8 bases remaining between them. Written as DNA, the CDR3 is TGTGCCAGCAGTTACTCGCGGGGGGATCAGCCCCAGCATTTT. It codes for CASSYSRGDQPQHF.

The chain recombines TRBV30 with TRBJ2-7, with 8 nucleotides matching TRBD1. Trimming took 1 base from V and 6 from J; bases not matched to a gene: 8. Germline V lookup: CDR1 GTSNPN, CDR2 SVGIG (reference sequence). This CDR3 has 14 residues. The CDR3, as DNA: TGTGCCTGGAGTGCCCGAGACAGGGGCAGCGAGCAGTACTTC. This sequence encodes CAWSARDRGSEQYF.

The chain is built from TRBV29-1 and TRBJ1-2; 8 bases fit TRBD1. The germline CDR1 and CDR2 sequences are SQVTM and ANQGSEA. This CDR3 is 12 amino acids long. J gave up 3 bases and V 4 bases, and 1 base lay outside the gene matches. Written as DNA, the CDR3 is TGCAGCGTTGGGGACAGGTACTATGGCTACACCTTC. Its protein is CSVGDRYYGYTF. Full variable domain (missing parts from reference TRBV29-1 and TRBJ1-2): SAVISQKPSRDICQRGTSLTIQCQVDSQVTMMFWYRQQPGQSLTLIATANQGSEATYESGFVIDKFPISRPNLTFSTLTVSNMSPEDSSIYLCSVGDRYYGYTFGSGTRLTVV.

The rearrangement links TRBV27 to TRBJ2-7; tentatively, D is TRBD2 (6 bases). The length of the CDR3 is 13 residues. V was cut by 4 bases and J by 5 bases, with 12 bases left in between. Germline V gene lookup returns CDR1 MNHEY and CDR2 SMNVEV (reference sequence). The CDR3 DNA is TGTGCCAGCAGTTGGGGAGGTGGGAACGAGCAGTACTTC. Translated: CASSWGGGNEQYF.

This chain links TRBV7-3 with TRBJ1-1; D gene ambiguous. Between the trimmed V and J ends, which lost 5 bases and 0 bases, there was a span of 13 bases. CDR1 is SGHTA and CDR2 is FQGTGA in the germline V gene. CDR3 length equals 15 residues. Here the CDR3 reads CASSPSAPMNTEAFF. In DNA form, the CDR3 reads TGTGCCAGCAGCCCATCCGCTCCCATGAACACTGAAGCTTTCTTT.

The chain employs TRBV29-1 and TRBJ1-5; TRBD1 agrees at 8 bases. The CDR3 contains 13 residues. Trimming cost V 4 bases and J 5 bases; bases outside gene matches: 4. Germline V lookup: CDR1 SQVTM, CDR2 ANQGSEA. The CDR3 spells CSVAGTGDQPQHF. DNA of the CDR3: TGCAGCGTTGCCGGGACAGGAGATCAGCCCCAGCATTTT.

This clone occurred a few times. The chain has TRBV11-3 and TRBJ1-2, with D unclear. V dropped 1 base and J dropped 2 bases, with 8 bases sitting between them. CDR3 length: 14 residues. Germline V gene sequence: CDR1 SGHNT, CDR2 YENEEA. CDR3 DNA: TGTGCCAGCAGCTTAGTGGCGGAGAACTATGGCTACACCTTC. This gives the protein CASSLVAENYGYTF.

V and J are TRBV19 and TRBJ2-1, with TRBD2 matching over 9 bases. Germline values: CDR1 LNHDA, CDR2 SQIVND (reference sequence). The CDR3 loop spans 16 amino acids. The V gene end was trimmed by 7 bases and the J gene end by 2 bases; junction bases not matched to a gene: 9. In DNA, the CDR3 is TGTGCCAGTACCCTAAGCAGACTAGCGGCCTACAATGAGCAGTTCTTC. Translation: CASTLSRLAAYNEQFF.

This clone was seen a single time. This chain links TRBV30 with TRBJ1-1; 10 bases map to TRBD1. V lost 0 bases, J lost 6 bases, and 7 bases stayed unmatched. CDR3 length: 15 residues. Germline V gives CDR1 GTSNPN, CDR2 SVGIG (reference sequence). The CDR3 protein is CAWSVRGQGRAEAFF. CDR3 DNA sequence: TGTGCCTGGAGTGTACGGGGACAGGGGAGAGCTGAAGCTTTCTTT.

This chain connects TRBV5-1 to TRBJ1-2; tentative D call: TRBD1 (6 bases). V shed 5 bases and J shed 8 bases, with 28 bases lying between them. Germline lookup yields CDR1 SGHRS and CDR2 YFSETQ. The CDR3 sequence is 17 residues long. CDR3 region: CASRYTGRGQFADGYTF. In nucleotides, the CDR3 is TGCGCCAGCAGATACACGGGCAGGGGCCAGTTCGCTGACGGCTACACCTTC.

DNA of the CDR3: TGCAGCGCCGAACTAAACTCTGGAAACACCATATATTTT. Amino acid sequence: CSAELNSGNTIYF. The rearrangement joins TRBV29-1 to TRBJ1-3; D gene unclear. V was pared by 7 bases and J by 0 bases, with 10 bases between. CDR1 and CDR2 (germline): SQVTM, ANQGSEA. The CDR3 has 13 amino acids. The full variable domain, with the rest looked up from reference TRBV29-1 and TRBJ1-3, is SAVISQKPSRDICQRGTSLTIQCQVDSQVTMMFWYRQQPGQSLTLIATANQGSEATYESGFVIDKFPISRPNLTFSTLTVSNMSPEDSSIYLCSAELNSGNTIYFGEGSWLTVV.

The chain has TRBV10-3 and TRBJ2-3; D remains unclear. The length of the CDR3 is 13 residues. Germline assignment: CDR1 ENHRY and CDR2 SYGVKD. Between the trimmed V and J ends, which lost 10 bases and 2 bases, there was a span of 13 bases. Here the CDR3 reads CATRSGATDTQYF. The CDR3 DNA follows: TGTGCCACCCGGAGTGGAGCCACAGATACGCAGTATTTT.

The V gene is TRBV6-6, the J gene TRBJ1-5; 10 bases are a match to TRBD1. Germline lookup yields CDR1 MNHNY and CDR2 SVGAGI (reference sequence). J gave up 1 base and V 6 bases, and 3 bases lay outside the gene matches. The CDR3 is 15 amino acids. CDR3 protein: CASSQTGGSNQPQHF. The CDR3 DNA is TGTGCCAGCAGCCAGACAGGGGGCAGCAATCAGCCCCAGCATTTT.

The V and J genes are TRBV27 and TRBJ2-1; 12 nucleotides align to TRBD2. This CDR3 contains 15 residues. Germline V gene data show CDR1 as MNHEY and CDR2 as SMNVEV (reference sequence). The J segment lost 3 bases and the V segment lost 7 bases, leaving 4 bases of the junction unmatched. Here the CDR3 reads CASKLAGGFYNEQFF. The CDR3 DNA reads TGTGCCAGCAAGCTAGCGGGGGGGTTCTACAATGAGCAGTTCTTC.

The chain joins TRBV10-3 to TRBJ2-2; no reliable D call. Germline values: CDR1 ENHRY, CDR2 SYGVKD. Deletions cut 2 bases from V and 3 bases from J, with 7 bases between. The CDR3 loop spans 14 amino acids. This CDR3 is CAISETRDTGELFF. CDR3 coding DNA: TGTGCCATCAGTGAGACACGTGACACCGGGGAGCTGTTTTTT.

The rearrangement links TRBV18 to TRBJ1-2, with 12 nucleotides matching TRBD1. The J segment lost 3 bases and the V segment lost 0 bases, leaving 2 bases of the junction unmatched. This CDR3 spans 16 amino acids. CDR1 KGHSH and CDR2 LQKENI come from the germline V gene. This chain's CDR3 is CASSPPGQGADYGYTF. DNA of the CDR3: TGTGCCAGCTCACCACCGGGACAGGGGGCGGACTATGGCTACACCTTC.

V is TRBV7-2 and J is TRBJ1-2; 7 bases map to TRBD1. This CDR3 contains 15 residues. V shed 1 base, J shed 2 bases, and the junction held 4 bases outside the gene matches. Germline V gives CDR1 SGHTA, CDR2 FQGNSA. The CDR3 DNA reads as TGTGCCAGCAGCTTAGGACCGGGACAGAACTATGGCTACACCTTC. Protein product: CASSLGPGQNYGYTF.

The V and J genes are TRBV10-3 and TRBJ1-2; unclear D gene. V lost 4 bases, J lost 1 base, and 13 bases lay in between. This CDR3 contains 15 residues. Germline V gene lookup returns CDR1 ENHRY and CDR2 SYGVKD. CDR3 in amino acids: CAISGPGSLNYGYTF. The CDR3 bases are TGTGCCATCAGTGGGCCGGGGTCCCTTAACTATGGCTACACCTTC.

The chain recombines TRBV28 with TRBJ2-1; TRBD1 or TRBD2 may be the D gene (5 bases each). Per germline, CDR1 MDHEN and CDR2 SYDVKM. V lost 7 bases and J lost 14, with 15 bases in between. The CDR3 length is 11 residues. The CDR3 spells CASNKPGPKFF. The CDR3 nucleotides read TGTGCCAGCAATAAACCGGGACCCAAGTTCTTC. The complete variable domain, with remaining parts taken from reference TRBV28 and TRBJ2-1, reads DVKVTQSSRYLVKRTGEKVFLECVQDMDHENMFWYRQDPGLGLRLIYFSYDVKMKEKGDIPEGYSVSREKKERFSLILESASTNQTSMYLCASNKPGPKFFGPGTRLTVL.

V gene TRBV19 combines with J gene TRBJ1-5, with TRBD1 as a possible D gene (6 bases). The V end was cut by 6 bases, the J end by 3 bases, with 12 bases between. Germline values: CDR1 LNHDA, CDR2 SQIVND (reference sequence). The CDR3 spans 14 residues. The CDR3 DNA reads as TGTGCCAGTAGCCCTACAGGGTTCAATCAGCCCCAGCATTTT. Amino acids: CASSPTGFNQPQHF.

The CDR3 DNA follows: TGTGCCAGCTCACCATCGGCCCAAGGTGACTATGGCTACACCTTC. Encoded protein: CASSPSAQGDYGYTF. The V and J genes are TRBV18 and TRBJ1-2; D is undetermined. The CDR3 totals 15 residues. Trimming removed 2 bases from V and 3 bases from J, with 13 bases in between. Germline CDR1 KGHSH, CDR2 LQKENI.

The V call is TRBV21-1, the J call TRBJ1-1. TRBV21-1 is termed a pseudogene. The CDR3 extends over 13 amino acids. CDR3 in amino acids: CASSKAELPEAFF. The CDR3 DNA reads as TGTGCCAGCAGCAAAGCGGAATTACCTGAAGCTTTCTTT.

The genes are TRBV6-2 or TRBV6-3 and TRBJ1-5; a possible D gene is TRBD1 (5 bases). V lost 2 bases, J lost 12 bases, and 20 bases lay in between. Germline V CDR1 and CDR2: MNHEY, SVGEGT. This CDR3 spans 15 amino acids. The CDR3 nucleotides read TGTGCCAGCAGTTACGGGGGAAAAGGGGCCACTGGCCAGCATTTT. Residues: CASSYGGKGATGQHF.